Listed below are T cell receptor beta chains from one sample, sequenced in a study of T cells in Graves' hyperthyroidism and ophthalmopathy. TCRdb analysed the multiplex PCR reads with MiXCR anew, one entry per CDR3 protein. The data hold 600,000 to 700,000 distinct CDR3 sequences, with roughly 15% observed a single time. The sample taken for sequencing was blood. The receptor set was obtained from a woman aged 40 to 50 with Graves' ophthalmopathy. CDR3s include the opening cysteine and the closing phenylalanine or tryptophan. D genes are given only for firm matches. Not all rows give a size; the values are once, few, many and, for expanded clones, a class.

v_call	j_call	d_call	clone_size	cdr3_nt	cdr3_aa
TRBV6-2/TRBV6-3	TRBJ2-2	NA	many	TGTGCCAGCAGTTATTACGACAGTTCCACCGGGGAGCTGTTTTTT	CASSYYDSSTGELFF
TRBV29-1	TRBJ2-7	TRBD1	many	TGCAGCGTCGTACCCGGGGACAGGGAGTCCTACGAGCAGTACTTC	CSVVPGDRESYEQYF
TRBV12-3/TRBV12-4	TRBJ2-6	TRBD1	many	TGTGCCAGCAGGGGGACAGGGAATACTGGGGCCAACGTCCTGACTTTC	CASRGTGNTGANVLTF
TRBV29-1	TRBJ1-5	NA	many	TGCAGCGTTGAGGCAGGTGATAATCAGCCCCAGCATTTT	CSVEAGDNQPQHF
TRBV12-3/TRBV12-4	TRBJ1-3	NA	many	TGTGCCAGCAGCCAAGACAACTCGTTGGACACCATATATTTT	CASSQDNSLDTIYF
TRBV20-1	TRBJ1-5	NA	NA	TGCAGTGTGCGACAGCCGAATCAGCCCCAGCATTTT	CSVRQPNQPQHF
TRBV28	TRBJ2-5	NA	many	TGTGCCAGCAGGGAGTCGCAAGAGACCCAGTACTTC	CASRESQETQYF
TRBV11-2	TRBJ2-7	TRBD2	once	TGTGCCAGCAGCCAAGATCCAGCGGGAGCCTACGAGCAGTACTTC	CASSQDPAGAYEQYF
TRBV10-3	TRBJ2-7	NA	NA	TGTGCCATCAGTGAAACAGGTCCCTACGAGCAGTACTTC	CAISETGPYEQYF
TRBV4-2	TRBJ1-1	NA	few	TGTGCCAGCAGCTTCAGGGGAGGTGCTGAAGCTTTCTTT	CASSFRGGAEAFF
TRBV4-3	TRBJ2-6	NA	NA	TGCGCCAGCAGCCAAGATCGGCATCCGTGGCCCAACGTCCTGACTTTC	CASSQDRHPWPNVLTF
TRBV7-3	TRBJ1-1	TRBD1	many	TGTGCCAGCAGCTTAACCCGGGGGCAGGGGGCTAGGGACACTGAAGCTTTCTTT	CASSLTRGQGARDTEAFF
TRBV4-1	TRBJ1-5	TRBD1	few	TGCGCCAGCAGCAAAAACAGGGGCAACGAGCCCCAGCATTTT	CASSKNRGNEPQHF
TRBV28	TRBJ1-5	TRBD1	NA	TGTGCCAGCAGTTCCCGGGACAGGTACTATTATCAGCCCCAGCATTTT	CASSSRDRYYYQPQHF
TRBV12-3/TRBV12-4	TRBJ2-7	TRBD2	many	TGTGCCAGCAGCTCGGGACTAGCGGGAGCGGGCGAGCAGTACTTC	CASSSGLAGAGEQYF
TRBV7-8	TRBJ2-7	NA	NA	TGTGCCAGCAGCTCCCCTCCGGTCAGGCGGACAGCTTCCTACGAGCAGTACTTC	CASSSPPVRRTASYEQYF
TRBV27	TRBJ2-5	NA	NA	TGTGCCAGCAGTTTTGTAGGAGTGCAGGGGGGACGGACGGGGACCCAGTACTTC	CASSFVGVQGGRTGTQYF
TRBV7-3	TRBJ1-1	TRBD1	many	TGTGCCAGCAGCTTAAGGAGACAGGGTTGGACTGAAGCTTTCTTT	CASSLRRQGWTEAFF
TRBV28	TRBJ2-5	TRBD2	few	TGTGCCAGCAGTTACGATGCGGGAGGGACCCAAGAGACCCAGTACTTC	CASSYDAGGTQETQYF
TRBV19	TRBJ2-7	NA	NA	TGTGCCAGTAGTCAGGCTCCAGGGGCCCCCTACGAGCAGTACTTC	CASSQAPGAPYEQYF
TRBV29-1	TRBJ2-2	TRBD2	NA	TGCAGCGTCGCGACTAGCGGGAGGGCCGGGGAGCTGTTTTTT	CSVATSGRAGELFF
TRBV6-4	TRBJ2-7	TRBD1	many	TGTGCCAGCAGTGCCCAACCGACAGGGTCGGACGAGCAGTACTTC	CASSAQPTGSDEQYF
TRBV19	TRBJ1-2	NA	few	TGTGCCAGTAGTTTCAAGACCTATGGCTACACCTTC	CASSFKTYGYTF
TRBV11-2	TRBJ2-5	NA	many	TGTGCCAGCAGCAAGGGGACCCCGGGACGAGAGACCCAGTACTTC	CASSKGTPGRETQYF
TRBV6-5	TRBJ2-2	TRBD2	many	TGTGCCAGCAGTTACGGCGGCGGGAGGGCGAACACCGGGGAGCTGTTTTTT	CASSYGGGRANTGELFF
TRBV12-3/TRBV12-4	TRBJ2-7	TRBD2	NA	TGTGCCAGCAGTTTGGAGGGTAGCGGGACCGACGAGCAGTACTTC	CASSLEGSGTDEQYF
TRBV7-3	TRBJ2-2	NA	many	TGTGCCAGCAGCCACGGCAGGGGCGAGAACACCGGGGAGCTGTTTTTT	CASSHGRGENTGELFF
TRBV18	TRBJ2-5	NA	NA	TGTGCCAGCTCTCCTAACTCAGGAGAACAAGAGACCCAGTACTTC	CASSPNSGEQETQYF
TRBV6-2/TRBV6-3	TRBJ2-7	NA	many	TGTGCCAGCAGTTACGAGCGGGCGGTGGGCGAGCAGTACTTC	CASSYERAVGEQYF